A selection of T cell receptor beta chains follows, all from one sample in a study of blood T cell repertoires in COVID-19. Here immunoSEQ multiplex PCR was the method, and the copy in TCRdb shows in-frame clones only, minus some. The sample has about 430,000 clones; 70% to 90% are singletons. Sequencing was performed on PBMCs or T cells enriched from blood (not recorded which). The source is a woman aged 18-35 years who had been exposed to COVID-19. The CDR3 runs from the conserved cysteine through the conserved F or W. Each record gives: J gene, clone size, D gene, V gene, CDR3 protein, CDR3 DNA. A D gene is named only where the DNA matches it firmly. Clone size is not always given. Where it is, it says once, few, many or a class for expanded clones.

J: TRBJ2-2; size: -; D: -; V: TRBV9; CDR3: CASSLRALGFRITGELFF; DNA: TGTGCCAGCAGCCTTAGAGCCCTCGGGTTTCGTATTACCGGGGAGCTGTTTTTT
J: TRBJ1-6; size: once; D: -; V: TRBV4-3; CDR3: CASSQEGRGQVLHF; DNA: TGCGCCAGCAGCCAAGAAGGCAGGGGCCAAGTCCTCCACTTT
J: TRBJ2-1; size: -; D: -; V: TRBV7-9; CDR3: CASSLLGGDYNEQFF; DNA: TGTGCCAGCAGCTTACTGGGAGGAGACTACAATGAGCAGTTCTTC
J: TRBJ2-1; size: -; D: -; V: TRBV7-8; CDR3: CASSLFATNEQFF; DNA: TGTGCCAGCAGCTTATTCGCGACTAATGAGCAGTTCTTC
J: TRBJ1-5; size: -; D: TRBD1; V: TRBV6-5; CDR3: CASRGTAYQPQHF; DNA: TGTGCCAGCAGGGGGACAGCATATCAGCCCCAGCATTTT
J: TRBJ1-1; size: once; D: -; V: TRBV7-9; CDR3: CASSSGLGNTEAFF; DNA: TGTGCCAGCAGCTCGGGACTTGGGAACACTGAAGCTTTCTTT
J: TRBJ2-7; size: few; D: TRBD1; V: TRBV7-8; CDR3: CASGNMDRVDEQYF; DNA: TGTGCCAGCGGAAACATGGACAGGGTCGACGAGCAGTACTTC
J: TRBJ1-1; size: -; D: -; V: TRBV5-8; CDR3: CASSFEGQKNTEAFF; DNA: TGTGCCAGCAGCTTCGAGGGACAAAAGAACACTGAAGCTTTCTTT
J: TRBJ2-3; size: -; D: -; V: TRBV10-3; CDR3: CAISVVDSDTQYF; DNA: TGTGCCATCAGTGTGGTGGACTCAGATACGCAGTATTTT
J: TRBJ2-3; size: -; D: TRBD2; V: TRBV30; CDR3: CAWSKASGITDTQYF; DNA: TGTGCCTGGAGTAAAGCTAGCGGAATCACAGATACGCAGTATTTT
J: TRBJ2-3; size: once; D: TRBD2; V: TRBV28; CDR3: CASTSSAGGGGTDTQYF; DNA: TGTGCCAGCACTTCTTCCGCGGGGGGCGGGGGCACAGATACGCAGTATTTT
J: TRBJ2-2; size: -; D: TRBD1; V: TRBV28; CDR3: CASSLRQGPFPRELFF; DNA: TGTGCCAGCAGTCTCCGACAGGGCCCGTTCCCCAGGGAGCTGTTTTTT
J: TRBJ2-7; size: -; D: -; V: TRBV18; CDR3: CASSLTEISYEQYF; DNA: TGTGCCAGCTCGCTAACAGAGATCAGCTACGAGCAGTACTTC
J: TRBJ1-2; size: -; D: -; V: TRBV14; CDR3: CASSQVKAGALYGYTF; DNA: TGTGCCAGCAGCCAAGTAAAGGCAGGGGCCCTCTATGGCTACACCTTC
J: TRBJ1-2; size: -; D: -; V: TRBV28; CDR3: CASSLEQGYGYTF; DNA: TGTGCCAGCAGTTTAGAACAGGGCTATGGCTACACCTTC
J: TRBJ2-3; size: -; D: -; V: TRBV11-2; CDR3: CASSDRGGTDTQYF; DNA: TGTGCCAGCAGCGACAGGGGAGGGACAGATACGCAGTATTTT
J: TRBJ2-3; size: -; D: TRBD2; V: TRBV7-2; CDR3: CASSPSGGRGTSGHTQYF; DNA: TGTGCCAGCAGCCCCAGTGGAGGGCGTGGGACTAGCGGCCATACGCAGTATTTT
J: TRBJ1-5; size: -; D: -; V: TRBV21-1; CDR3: CASSGKRGTGTGVGDQPQHF; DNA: TGTGCCAGCAGCGGAAAAAGGGGGACCGGGACAGGGGTCGGGGATCAGCCCCAGCATTTT
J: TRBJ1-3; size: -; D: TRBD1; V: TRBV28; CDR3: CASREDRGASGNTIYF; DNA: TGTGCCAGCAGGGAGGACAGGGGAGCCTCTGGAAACACCATATATTTT
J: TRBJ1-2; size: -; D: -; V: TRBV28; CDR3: CASSLFTGLDGYTF; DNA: TGTGCCAGCAGTTTGTTTACAGGCTTAGATGGCTACACCTTC
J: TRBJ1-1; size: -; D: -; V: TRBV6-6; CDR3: CASSSSRDNTEAFF; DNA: TGTGCCAGCAGCTCAAGCCGGGATAACACTGAAGCTTTCTTT
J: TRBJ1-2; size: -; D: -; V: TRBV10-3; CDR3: CAISGLDYGYTF; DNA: TGTGCCATCAGTGGACTTGACTATGGCTACACCTTC
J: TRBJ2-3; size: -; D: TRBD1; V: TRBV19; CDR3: CASSQPWTGTDTQYF; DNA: TGTGCCAGTAGCCAACCCTGGACAGGAACAGATACGCAGTATTTT
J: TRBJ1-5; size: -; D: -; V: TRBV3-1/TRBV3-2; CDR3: CASSHKGRGQPQHF; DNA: TGTGCCAGCAGCCATAAGGGCCGGGGGCAGCCCCAGCATTTT
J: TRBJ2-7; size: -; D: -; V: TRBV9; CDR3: CASSVGQGPYEQYF; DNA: TGTGCCAGCAGCGTTGGCCAGGGTCCCTACGAGCAGTACTTC
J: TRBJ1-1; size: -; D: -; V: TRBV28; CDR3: CASSLPGHNTEAFF; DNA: TGTGCCAGCAGTTTACCGGGACATAACACTGAAGCTTTCTTT
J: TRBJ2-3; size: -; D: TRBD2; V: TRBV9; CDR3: CASSLGLAGVTDTQYF; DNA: TGTGCCAGCAGCCTCGGACTAGCGGGAGTTACAGATACGCAGTATTTT
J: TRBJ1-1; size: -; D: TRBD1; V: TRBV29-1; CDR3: CSAETGGTEAFF; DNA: TGCAGCGCCGAGACAGGGGGCACTGAAGCTTTCTTT
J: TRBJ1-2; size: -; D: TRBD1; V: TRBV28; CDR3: CASKVFRDRANGYTF; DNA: TGTGCCAGCAAGGTGTTTCGGGACAGGGCTAATGGCTACACCTTC
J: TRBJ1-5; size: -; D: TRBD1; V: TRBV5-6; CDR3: CASSERGRAGQPQHF; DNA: TGTGCCAGCAGCGAGAGGGGGCGGGCGGGTCAGCCCCAGCATTTT
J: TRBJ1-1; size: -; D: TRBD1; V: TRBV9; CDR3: CASSIETGFNTEAFF; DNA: TGTGCCAGCAGCATCGAGACAGGGTTTAACACTGAAGCTTTCTTT
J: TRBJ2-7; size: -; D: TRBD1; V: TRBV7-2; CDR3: CASSLGQGAYEQYF; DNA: TGTGCCAGCAGCTTGGGACAGGGCGCGTACGAGCAGTACTTC
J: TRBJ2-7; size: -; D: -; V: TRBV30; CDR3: CAWSQGDEQYF; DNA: TGTGCCTGGAGTCAGGGTGACGAGCAGTACTTC
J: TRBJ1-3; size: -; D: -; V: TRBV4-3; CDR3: CASSQELAAGNTIYF; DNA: TGCGCCAGCAGCCAAGAATTGGCGGCTGGAAACACCATATATTTT
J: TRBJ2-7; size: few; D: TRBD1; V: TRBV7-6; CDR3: CASSLQGNEQYF; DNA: TGTGCCAGCAGCCTACAGGGGAACGAGCAGTACTTC
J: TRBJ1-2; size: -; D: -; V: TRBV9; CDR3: CASSVVPGNYGYTF; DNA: TGTGCCAGCAGCGTAGTGCCGGGTAACTATGGCTACACCTTC
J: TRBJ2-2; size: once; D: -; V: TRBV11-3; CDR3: CASSLARGPRIAGELFF; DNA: TGTGCCAGCAGCTTAGCGCGTGGCCCGAGGATCGCCGGGGAGCTGTTTTTT
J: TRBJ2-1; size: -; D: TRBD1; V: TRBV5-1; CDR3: CASSARQGDSYNEQFF; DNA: TGCGCCAGCAGCGCCCGACAGGGAGACTCCTACAATGAGCAGTTCTTC
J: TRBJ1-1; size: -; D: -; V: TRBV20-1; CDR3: CSAPGVTEAFF; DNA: TGCAGTGCCCCAGGGGTCACTGAAGCTTTCTTT
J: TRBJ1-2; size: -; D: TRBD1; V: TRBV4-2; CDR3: CASSQEPGQSNYGYTF; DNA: TGTGCCAGCAGCCAAGAACCGGGACAGAGCAACTATGGCTACACCTTC
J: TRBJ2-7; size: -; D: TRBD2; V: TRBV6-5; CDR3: CASSYSGTRAHEQYF; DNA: TGTGCCAGCAGTTACTCCGGGACTAGGGCACACGAGCAGTACTTC
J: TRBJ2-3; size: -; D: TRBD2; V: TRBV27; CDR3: CASSGSGAPDTQYF; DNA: TGTGCCAGCAGCGGTAGCGGGGCCCCAGATACGCAGTATTTT
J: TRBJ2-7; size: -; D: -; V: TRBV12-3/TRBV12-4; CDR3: CASRDTSYEQYF; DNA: TGTGCCAGCAGAGACACCTCCTACGAGCAGTACTTC
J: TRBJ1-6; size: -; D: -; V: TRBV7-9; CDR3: CASSFPNSPLHF; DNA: TGTGCCAGCAGCTTCCCGAATTCACCCCTCCACTTT
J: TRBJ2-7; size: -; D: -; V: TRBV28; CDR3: CASRTVQGPYEQYF; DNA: TGTGCCAGCAGGACCGTACAGGGCCCCTACGAGCAGTACTTC
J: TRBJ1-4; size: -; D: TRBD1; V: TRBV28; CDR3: CASEGTANEKLFF; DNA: TGTGCCTCCGAGGGGACAGCGAATGAAAAACTGTTTTTT
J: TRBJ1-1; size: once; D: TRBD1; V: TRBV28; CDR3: CASSLGTGGTEAFF; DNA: TGTGCCAGCAGTTTGGGGACAGGGGGCACTGAAGCTTTCTTT
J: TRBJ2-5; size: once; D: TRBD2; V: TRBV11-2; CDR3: CASSLDASGAQTQYF; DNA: TGTGCCAGCAGCTTAGACGCTAGCGGGGCGCAGACCCAGTACTTC
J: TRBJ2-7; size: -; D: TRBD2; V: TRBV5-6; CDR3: CASSSGLAGSYEQYF; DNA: TGTGCCAGCAGCTCGGGACTAGCGGGTTCCTACGAGCAGTACTTC
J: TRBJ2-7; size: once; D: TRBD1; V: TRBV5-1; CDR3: CASSLGGQGTYEQYF; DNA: TGCGCCAGCAGCTTGGGGGGACAGGGTACCTACGAGCAGTACTTC
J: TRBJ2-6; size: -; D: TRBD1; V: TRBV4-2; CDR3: CASSHTGTGANVLTF; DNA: TGTGCCAGCAGCCATACCGGGACAGGGGCGAACGTCCTGACTTTC
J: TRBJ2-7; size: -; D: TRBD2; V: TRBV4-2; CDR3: CASSYLAGGIYEQYF; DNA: TGTGCCAGCAGCTATCTAGCGGGGGGAATCTACGAGCAGTACTTC
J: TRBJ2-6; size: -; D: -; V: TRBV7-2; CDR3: CASSLAQASGANVLTF; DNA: TGTGCCAGCAGCTTAGCACAGGCTTCTGGGGCCAACGTCCTGACTTTC